Reported below is one T cell receptor beta chain. What this receptor recognizes is not known. The germline gene is not matched at one end of the junction; a read error may be the cause. This entry is derived from a study of blood T cell repertoires in COVID-19 (dated by TCRdb to the early 2020s). For the study in its entirety: The collaborator samples originated in the United States, Italy and Spain and spanned the acute and convalescent phases of COVID-19. The prospective study material was composed of cDNA or gDNA derived from T cells, B-cell-depleted T cells, or PBMCs. Deeply sampled blood TCRbeta repertoires from subjects exposed to, actively infected with, or recovered from COVID-19 were included in the dataset. The repertoires were released in a freely available public database intended as a resource for research on the immune response to SARS-CoV-2. The samples were drawn from two sources: the first 160 participants of the ongoing ImmuneRACE study, and fewer than 1,500 subjects contributed by 6 global collaborators. Sample metadata almost always included a de-identified subject ID, COVID-19 status, age in years and sex. HLA class I and class II types, where available, came from metadata supplied by the sample provider rather than from assay-based typing. On the study overall, not on this receptor specifically: How much clinical and demographic metadata was included differed by source and by participant, and the metadata was provided uncurated.

TCRbeta CDR3 regions were amplified from genomic DNA by means of the immunoSEQ Assay, a bias-controlled multiplex PCR. The authors' pipeline ran thus. Nucleated cell counts per sample were estimated from amplification of reference gene primers within the assay. To quantify the absolute abundance of each unique TCRbeta CDR3 rearrangement, sequence reads were collapsed and filtered. For each sample, productive Simpson clonality was calculated by taking the square root of Simpson's diversity index across productive rearrangements. TCRdb holds this immuneACCESS table with in-frame rearrangements only. Some clones are missing; in checked studies, unresolved V genes explain under half, and the rest has no known cause. V and J calls and clone size are those listed in that table; D and trimming were worked out from the DNA. The sample yields about 73,000 clones; nearly 90% were counted once. Roughly 8.8% of the sample lies in the top ten.

Collaborating institutions collected whole blood in K2EDTA tubes following their own protocols. Collaborator samples were shipped for TCRbeta analysis as frozen whole blood, isolated PBMCs, or DNA extracted from either sample type. The source material was peripheral blood. This sequence was found in a man at least 80 years old with acute or convalescent COVID-19.

The DNA is as follows: TGTGCCAGCAGCGTGACTAGCGGGAACGCCGGGGAGCTGTTTTTT. The resulting protein is CASSVTSGNAGELFF. Recombination linked TRBV9 to TRBJ2-2, and 11 junctional nucleotides match TRBD2. CDR1 and CDR2 were assigned from the germline V gene as SGDLS and YYNGEE. Inclusive of the bounding cysteine and phenylalanine, the CDR3 is 15 residues long. Here the CDR3 DNA is all that survives: 45 bases in frame from base 1.